These 23 T cell receptor beta chains share one sample of origin, sequenced in a study of regulatory T cells in long-lasting Graves disease. Arm-PCR with iRepertoire HTBI primers amplified the CDR3 regions for these TCR beta libraries. MiXCR, applied by TCRdb to the multiplex PCR reads, yields one record per CDR3 protein. The table records 300,000 to 400,000 distinct CDR3 sequences, 16% of them present only once. Time point in this sample: newly diagnosed GD, antithyroid drugs for less than 3 months. RNA from PBMCs was the source of the TCR library. This same sample was also taken into another study, of T cells in Graves' hyperthyroidism and ophthalmopathy.

Sample: peripheral blood mononuclear cells (PBMCs), taken at new diagnosis, from a patient treated with antithyroid drugs. The receptors come from a middle-aged man with Graves disease.

This clonotype was recorded many times. The rearrangement uses TRBV11-3 and TRBJ2-7; D may be TRBD2 (6 bases). Germline CDR1 and CDR2: SGHNT and YENEEA. CDR3 size: 15 residues. V was trimmed by 1 base and J by 1 base, leaving 11 bases between them. The CDR3 bases are TGTGCCAGCAGCTTAGGGGGGGTGGATTCCTACGAGCAGTACTTC. Translating it yields CASSLGGVDSYEQYF.

The rearrangement links TRBV2 to TRBJ2-7; D remains ambiguous. Germline V gene sequence: CDR1 SNHLY, CDR2 FYNNEI. V lost 6 bases and J 2 bases, leaving 11 bases between the germline ends. The length of the CDR3 is 13 residues. CDR3 in DNA: TGTGCCAGCAGACCCAGCGTTGCCTACGAGCAGTACTTC. Residues: CASRPSVAYEQYF.

The sample holds many counts of this clonotype. The genes are TRBV30 and TRBJ2-3; the match to TRBD1 covers 9 bases. The CDR3 runs to 14 residues. CDR1 and CDR2 from the germline V gene are GTSNPN and SVGIG (reference sequence). The V gene end was trimmed by 2 bases and the J gene end by 1 base; junction bases not matched to a gene: 1. CDR3: CAWSWTGGTDTQYF. CDR3 nucleotide sequence: TGTGCCTGGAGTTGGACAGGGGGCACAGATACGCAGTATTTT.

This clonotype was seen at least ten times. The J gene is TRBJ2-7, the V gene TRBV10-3; D gene unclear. Germline loops: CDR1 ENHRY, CDR2 SYGVKD. This CDR3 spans 11 amino acids. Trimming cost V 4 bases and J 0 bases, with 1 base left between them. CDR3 protein: CAISGSYEQYF. The CDR3 DNA reads as TGTGCCATCAGTGGCTCCTACGAGCAGTACTTC.

This clonotype was detected ten times or more. V is TRBV27 and J is TRBJ1-5, with D possibly being TRBD1 (5 bases). The ends were cut back, 2 bases at V and 5 bases at J, with 10 bases in the middle. From germline, CDR1 is MNHEY and CDR2 SMNVEV (reference sequence). There are 14 residues in the CDR3. CDR3 amino acids: CASSLHQGDQPQHF. CDR3 nucleotide sequence: TGTGCCAGCAGTTTACATCAGGGAGATCAGCCCCAGCATTTT.

A remark on this clonotype: A much bigger clone sits one base away, suggesting this may be a read error. In this CDR3 the conserved last residue, phenylalanine or tryptophan, is missing, so a read error is likely. The chain carries TRBV20-1 and TRBJ2-7; TRBD1 matches at 7 bases. CDR1 is DFQATT, CDR2 SNEGSKA, per germline (reference sequence). This CDR3 has 14 amino acids. Trimming took 6 bases from V and 0 from J; bases not matched to a gene: 8. DNA of the CDR3: TGCAGTGCGGTTGGACGGGACAGCTCCTACGAGCAGTACTCC. Translation gives CSAVGRDSSYEQYS.

The table lists this clonotype with many counts. The rearrangement links TRBV5-5 to TRBJ1-4; D is unclear. This CDR3 region has 18 residues. Germline V CDR1 and CDR2: SGHKS, YYEKEE (reference sequence). V gave up 0 bases and J gave up 8 bases, with 23 bases separating them. Here the CDR3 DNA reads TGTGCCAGCAGCTTGGGGAGGGCAGGCGGCACCGTCTTGGAAAAACTGTTTTTT. Encoded protein: CASSLGRAGGTVLEKLFF.

This clonotype has ten or more counts. This rearrangement joins TRBV5-5 to TRBJ1-5, with 7 bases identical to TRBD1. Germline V gene lookup returns CDR1 SGHKS and CDR2 YYEKEE (reference sequence). The CDR3 has 14 amino acids. The trim removed 4 bases at V and 9 bases at J, leaving 10 bases unmatched. The CDR3 here is CASSQGQGETPQHF. CDR3 bases: TGTGCCAGCAGCCAGGGGCAGGGGGAGACGCCCCAGCATTTT.

A note on this clonotype: A read error may be the cause here, since a much bigger clone is one base away. The chain recombines TRBV2 with TRBJ2-5, with 8 bases lining up with TRBD2. The length of the CDR3 is 15 residues. Germline CDR1 and CDR2: SNHLY and FYNNEI. CDR3 region: CAGSMHRGGEETQYF. In DNA, the CDR3 is TGTGCCGGCAGTATGCACCGGGGGGGTGAAGAGACCCAGTACTTC.

This clonotype was detected many times. The chain uses TRBV6-4 and TRBJ2-7; weak D call: TRBD1 (6 bases). V lost 7 bases and J lost 3, with 10 bases in between. CDR1 is MRHNA, CDR2 SNTAGT, per germline. CDR3 length equals 12 residues. CDR3 loop: CASIGRGYEQYF. CDR3 DNA sequence: TGTGCCAGCATTGGCAGGGGCTACGAGCAGTACTTC.

For this clonotype: Given a much more abundant clone one base away, this may be a read error. This chain uses TRBV28 with TRBJ2-1; 8 nucleotides align to TRBD1. The CDR3 length is 17 residues. Germline-derived CDR1 and CDR2 are MDHEN and SYDVKM. The ends lost 5 bases at V and 10 bases at J; junction bases unmatched: 19. CDR3 in amino acids: CASSPPQGAQGSYEQFF. The CDR3 bases are TGTGCCAGCAGTCCCCCCCAGGGGGCCCAGGGCTCCTACGAGCAGTTCTTC.

The rearrangement joins TRBV2 to TRBJ1-3; D possibly corresponds to TRBD1 (5 bases). Germline CDR1 reads SNHLY; CDR2 reads FYNNEI. With 5 bases removed from V and 0 bases from J, the gap between germline ends came to 8 bases. The CDR3 consists of 14 residues. Here the CDR3 reads CASSRDRSGNTIYF. The CDR3 DNA follows: TGTGCCAGCAGTAGGGACCGCTCTGGAAACACCATATATTTT.

This clonotype was observed many times. The CDR3 region has the DNA TGTGCCAGCAGTTACGACCAACAGGGCGCCGAGCAGTACTTC. Protein sequence: CASSYDQQGAEQYF. The V call is TRBV6-5, the J call TRBJ2-7; D perhaps matches TRBD1 (6 bases). Germline CDR1 is MNHEY and CDR2 is SVGAGI. V lost 2 bases, J lost 6 bases, and 14 bases lay in between. The CDR3 has 14 amino acids.

This clonotype has a handful of counts. This sequence joins TRBV4-1 and TRBJ2-1; 9 positions match TRBD2. The CDR3 is made up of 16 amino acids. Looked up from germline, CDR1 is MGHRA and CDR2 is YSYEKL. V trimming: 2 bases; J trimming: 8 bases; junction bases outside the gene matches: 10. CDR3 sequence (DNA): TGCGCCAGCAGCCAACTGGGACTAGCAAGTGGCGATGAGCAGTTCTTC. Its translation is CASSQLGLASGDEQFF.

The V gene is TRBV5-1, the J gene TRBJ1-2; D is ambiguous. This CDR3 has 14 amino acids. Trimming pared 4 bases from V and 3 bases from J, leaving 13 bases between. CDR1 is SGHRS and CDR2 is YFSETQ in the germline V gene. The CDR3 loop is CASSKSTPDYGYTF. The CDR3 DNA reads as TGCGCCAGCAGCAAATCGACACCCGACTATGGCTACACCTTC.

This clonotype was counted at least ten times. V gene TRBV19 combines with J gene TRBJ2-5; TRBD2 is a possible D gene (6 bases). CDR3 length: 12 residues. Germline V gene lookup returns CDR1 LNHDA and CDR2 SQIVND (reference sequence). The germline V and J ends were trimmed by 8 bases and 8 bases, with 15 bases remaining between them. The CDR3 sequence: CASGTVSITQYF. CDR3 in DNA: TGTGCCAGTGGGACTGTCTCCATTACCCAGTACTTC.

Ten or more counts support this clonotype. The chain is built from TRBV18 and TRBJ2-1; D uncertain. TRBJ2-5 matches the DNA end more closely, so the J call is doubtful. The CDR3 loop spans 13 amino acids. The germline gives CDR1 KGHSH, CDR2 LQKENI. The CDR3 DNA sequence: TGTGCCAGCTCACGGAGAGGTTGGGAGACCCAGTACTTC. Protein: CASSRRGWETQYF.

The rearrangement uses TRBV6-5 and TRBJ2-2, with D perhaps matching TRBD1 or TRBD2 (6 bases each). V was cut by 0 bases and J by 4 bases, with 15 bases left in between. The CDR3 is 17 residues long. Germline values: CDR1 MNHEY, CDR2 SVGAGI. The CDR3 nucleotides are TGTGCCAGCAGTTACTCTGCGTGGGGGGCTCCCACCGGGGAGCTGTTTTTT. Its translation is CASSYSAWGAPTGELFF.

The table lists this clonotype with many counts. V and J are TRBV30 and TRBJ2-1; D possibly corresponds to TRBD2 (6 bases). V lost 3 bases and J 9 bases, leaving 18 bases between the germline ends. The CDR3 has 14 amino acids. CDR1 GTSNPN and CDR2 SVGIG come from the germline V gene (reference sequence). The CDR3 is CAWRKGLGGVEQFF. For the CDR3, the DNA is TGTGCCTGGAGGAAGGGACTCGGGGGTGTTGAGCAGTTCTTC.

This clonotype was seen only a few times. The chain has TRBV10-3 and TRBJ2-7, with TRBD1 matching 9 bases. The CDR3 length is 14 residues. The V gene's germline CDR1 is ENHRY and CDR2 SYGVKD. V was pared by 6 bases and J by 0 bases, with 3 bases of the junction left unmatched. The CDR3 loop reads CAISPTGGSYEQYF. Written as DNA, the CDR3 is TGTGCCATCAGCCCGACAGGGGGCTCCTACGAGCAGTACTTC.

This CDR3 is CASSSGGWNTEAFF. In DNA form, the CDR3 reads TGTGCCAGCAGTTCCGGAGGCTGGAACACTGAAGCTTTCTTT. The chain carries TRBV6-2 or TRBV6-3 and TRBJ1-1; D is undetermined. With 4 bases removed from V and 1 base from J, the gap between germline ends came to 10 bases. CDR1 and CDR2 (germline): MNHEY, SVGEGT. This CDR3 contains 14 residues.

This clonotype was seen many times. This chain joins TRBV2 and TRBJ2-5, with a weak D call TRBD1 (6 bases). CDR1 is SNHLY, CDR2 FYNNEI, per germline. V was trimmed by 1 base and J by 4 bases, leaving 16 bases between them. This CDR3 comprises 16 residues. The CDR3, as DNA: TGTGCCAGCAGTGAAGGGGCGCAGGGGTTTAGAGAGACCCAGTACTTC. Encoded protein: CASSEGAQGFRETQYF.

The chain couples TRBV20-1 to TRBJ2-5; 7 bases match TRBD2. The germline CDR1 and CDR2 sequences are DFQATT and SNEGSKA (reference sequence). The CDR3 loop spans 13 amino acids. Unmatched junction bases numbered 8, after V lost 5 bases and J lost 5 bases. CDR3: CSAGAGVGETQYF. The CDR3 DNA is TGCAGTGCTGGGGCGGGAGTAGGGGAGACCCAGTACTTC.